Listed here are 28 T cell receptor beta chains from one sample, sequenced in a study of blood T cell repertoires in COVID-19. Libraries were prepared by immunoSEQ multiplex PCR; TCRdb keeps only in-frame clonotypes and omits some of them. The sample yields some 120,000 clones, about four fifths seen once. Sequencing input: peripheral blood. These receptors originate from a man older than 75 with active or convalescent COVID-19.

The chain uses TRBV18 and TRBJ2-3, with D possibly TRBD1 on 6 matching bases. The CDR3 covers 16 residues. Trimming took 2 bases from V and 2 from J, leaving 14 bases between them. Germline loops: CDR1 KGHSH, CDR2 LQKENI. CDR3 amino acids: CASSPGIGGHTDTQYF. The CDR3 DNA reads as TGTGCCAGCTCACCAGGAATTGGGGGACACACAGATACGCAGTATTTT.

The V gene is TRBV7-6, the J gene TRBJ1-4; TRBD1 matches at 9 bases. J gave up 7 bases and V 2 bases, and 8 bases lay outside the gene matches. This CDR3 is 16 amino acids long. Germline loops: CDR1 SGHVS, CDR2 FNYEAQ. DNA of the CDR3: TGTGCCAGCAGCTTAAGCGGACAGGGGCTTGGTGAAAAACTGTTTTTT. Translated, it gives CASSLSGQGLGEKLFF.

The chain is built from TRBV9 and TRBJ2-1, with a weak D call TRBD2 (6 bases). V gave up 3 bases and J gave up 5 bases, with 12 bases separating them. Germline assignment: CDR1 SGDLS and CDR2 YYNGEE. This CDR3 region has 14 residues. The CDR3 here is CASSGGATNNEQFF. In DNA form, the CDR3 reads TGTGCCAGCAGCGGCGGGGCCACAAACAATGAGCAGTTCTTC.

This rearrangement joins TRBV3-1 (or the pseudogene TRBV3-2) to TRBJ2-5; weak D call: TRBD1 (5 bases). Germline V gives CDR1 LGHDT, CDR2 YNNKEL (reference sequence). Trimming removed 3 bases at V and 1 base at J, with 9 bases between. This CDR3 has 14 amino acids. This chain's CDR3 is CASSHTTVQETQYF. CDR3 DNA: TGTGCCAGCAGCCACACGACAGTCCAAGAGACCCAGTACTTC.

This clone has a count of ten or more. This chain connects TRBV4-1 to TRBJ1-1; TRBD1 aligns across 7 bases. Germline values: CDR1 MGHRA, CDR2 YSYEKL. The CDR3 length is 15 residues. Germline trimming cut 7 bases from V and 4 bases from J; bases unmatched to any gene: 12. CDR3 nucleotides: TGCGCCAGCACCCCCAGGGCAGGGGACAGCACTGAAGCTTTCTTT. This translates into CASTPRAGDSTEAFF.

This clone came up once. This chain links TRBV10-3 with TRBJ1-2; D may be TRBD1 (6 bases). This CDR3 spans 13 amino acids. V shed 0 bases and J shed 8 bases, with 10 bases lying between them. Germline loops: CDR1 ENHRY, CDR2 SYGVKD. CDR3: CAISESQGYGYTF. CDR3 DNA sequence: TGTGCCATCAGTGAGTCGCAGGGGTACGGCTACACCTTC.

V and J are TRBV21-1 and TRBJ2-1; whether TRBD2, the table's D call, matches the DNA was not checked. TRBV21-1 is reported as a pseudogene. There are 14 residues in the CDR3. CDR3 bases: TGTGCCAGCAGCAAAGTAGCAGACTACAATGAGCAGTTCTTC. Encoded protein: CASSKVADYNEQFF.

This chain connects TRBV21-1 to TRBJ1-6. TRBV21-1 has pseudogene status. This CDR3 is 14 amino acids long. CDR3 DNA: TGTGCCAGCACGGGGGTGAGGAATAATTCACCCCTCCACTTT. It encodes CASTGVRNNSPLHF.

V usage is TRBV6-5 and J usage is TRBJ1-2, with D perhaps TRBD1 (5 bases). The germline V gene has CDR1 MNHEY and CDR2 SVGAGI. V lost 6 bases and J 2 bases, leaving 10 bases between the germline ends. The CDR3 sequence is 13 residues long. CDR3 sequence: CASSRAGNYGYTF. CDR3 DNA sequence: TGTGCCAGCAGCAGGGCGGGGAACTATGGCTACACCTTC.

The chain links TRBV4-1 to TRBJ2-1; 7 bases are a match to TRBD2. Losses at the gene ends were 1 base for V and 3 bases for J; bases not matched to a gene: 3. This CDR3 spans 15 amino acids. In germline, CDR1 is MGHRA, CDR2 YSYEKL. CDR3 coding DNA: TGCGCCAGCAGCCAAGGGGGACTAAGCTACAATGAGCAGTTCTTC. Amino acids: CASSQGGLSYNEQFF.

In nucleotides, the CDR3 is TGCAGCGTTGACCGGGACAGGGGGCCCCATGAGCAGTTCTTC. Its translation: CSVDRDRGPHEQFF. The rearrangement joins TRBV29-1 to TRBJ2-1; 12 nucleotides line up with TRBD1. The CDR3 contains 14 residues. J was trimmed by 8 bases and V by 3 bases; bases with no gene match: 5. Germline CDR1 reads SQVTM; CDR2 reads ANQGSEA.

The V and J genes are TRBV19 and TRBJ1-5, with 10 bases lining up with TRBD1. Germline V gene data show CDR1 as LNHDA and CDR2 as SQIVND (reference sequence). The junction had 6 bases not matched to a gene; V was cut back by 6 bases and J by 7 bases. The CDR3 is 14 amino acids. The CDR3 nucleotides are TGTGCCAGTAGCCTGGACAGGGGGGACCAGCCCCAGCATTTT. As protein: CASSLDRGDQPQHF. Looking up the rest from reference TRBV19 and TRBJ1-5 gives the full variable domain: DGGITQSPKYLFRKEGQNVTLSCEQNLNHDAMYWYRQDPGQGLRLIYYSQIVNDFQKGDIAEGYSVSREKKESFPLTVTSAQKNPTAFYLCASSLDRGDQPQHFGDGTRLSIL.

This rearrangement joins TRBV5-6 to TRBJ2-1, with 8 bases identical to TRBD2. V gave up 2 bases and J gave up 12 bases; unmatched junction bases: 10. The CDR3 is 14 residues long. Germline CDR1 is SGHDT and CDR2 is YYEEEE. CDR3 sequence: CASSFRTSGWGQFF. The CDR3 nucleotides are TGTGCCAGCAGCTTCCGTACTAGCGGCTGGGGGCAGTTCTTC. Full variable domain (rest looked up from reference TRBV5-6 and TRBJ2-1): DAGVTQSPTHLIKTRGQQVTLRCSPKSGHDTVSWYQQALGQGPQFIFQYYEEEERQRGNFPDRFSGHQFPNYSSELNVNALLLGDSALYLCASSFRTSGWGQFFGPGTRLTVL.

This chain joins TRBV2 and TRBJ2-7; D gene uncertain. CDR1 and CDR2 (germline): SNHLY, FYNNEI. V lost 4 bases and J lost 2, with 6 bases in between. The CDR3 has 12 amino acids. As DNA, the CDR3 is TGTGCCAGCAGTGCGCTAACCTACGAGCAGTACTTC. Residues: CASSALTYEQYF.

The rearrangement links TRBV19 to TRBJ2-3, with 8 bases aligning to TRBD2. Germline CDR1 LNHDA, CDR2 SQIVND (reference sequence). The CDR3 extends over 16 amino acids. With V trimmed by 4 bases and J by 0 bases, 6 bases remained unmatched. CDR3 nucleotides: TGTGCCAGTAGTACCCCTAGCGGGCGTAGCACAGATACGCAGTATTTT. Translated: CASSTPSGRSTDTQYF. The whole variable domain, remainder taken from reference TRBV19 and TRBJ2-3, is DGGITQSPKYLFRKEGQNVTLSCEQNLNHDAMYWYRQDPGQGLRLIYYSQIVNDFQKGDIAEGYSVSREKKESFPLTVTSAQKNPTAFYLCASSTPSGRSTDTQYFGPGTRLTVL.

The chain couples TRBV27 to TRBJ2-2; 9 bases agree with TRBD2. This CDR3 spans 16 amino acids. Unmatched junction bases numbered 11, after V lost 6 bases and J lost 6 bases. Germline CDR1 MNHEY, CDR2 SMNVEV (reference sequence). CDR3 DNA: TGTGCCAGCAGAACTAGGGGGACTAGCACTTCCGGGGAGCTGTTTTTT. This encodes CASRTRGTSTSGELFF.

This sequence joins TRBV10-1 and TRBJ2-5; D gene uncertain. V was trimmed by 3 bases and J by 2 bases, leaving 7 bases between them. Germline loops: CDR1 WNHNN, CDR2 SYGVQD (reference sequence). This CDR3 region has 13 residues. The CDR3, as DNA: TGCGCCAGCAGTGAAGTGAGTCAAGAGACCCAGTACTTC. Translated: CASSEVSQETQYF.

The V call is TRBV29-1, the J call TRBJ1-1; no clear D. Germline V gives CDR1 SQVTM, CDR2 ANQGSEA. Trimming removed 4 bases at V and 0 bases at J, with 3 bases between. The CDR3 is 11 residues long. The CDR3 DNA reads as TGCAGCGTTGCAGTGAACACTGAAGCTTTCTTT. Amino acid sequence: CSVAVNTEAFF.

The V gene is TRBV6-2 or TRBV6-3, the J gene TRBJ1-5, with 7 bases matching TRBD1. Germline V lookup: CDR1 MNHEY, CDR2 SVGEGT. The CDR3 is 16 residues long. Germline trimming cut 2 bases from V and 3 bases from J; bases unmatched to any gene: 7. Here the CDR3 reads CASSYREGAINQPQHF. CDR3 nucleotide sequence: TGTGCCAGCAGTTACCGCGAGGGGGCCATCAATCAGCCCCAGCATTTT.

The rearrangement uses TRBV7-3 and TRBJ1-2; 9 nucleotides match TRBD1. V shed 3 bases, J shed 4 bases, and the junction held 3 bases outside the gene matches. The CDR3 spans 14 residues. CDR1 and CDR2 (germline): SGHTA, FQGTGA. CDR3 residues: CASSFGTGTYGYTF. DNA of the CDR3: TGTGCCAGCAGCTTCGGGACAGGGACCTATGGCTACACCTTC. The full variable domain, with the rest looked up from reference TRBV7-3 and TRBJ1-2, is GAGVSQTPSNKVTEKGKYVELRCDPISGHTALYWYRQSLGQGPEFLIYFQGTGAADDSGLPNDRFFAVRPEGSVSTLKIQRTERGDSAVYLCASSFGTGTYGYTFGSGTRLTVV.

The table lists this clone with a count of one. The gene calls are TRBV20-1 and TRBJ2-2; D perhaps matches TRBD2 (6 bases). The CDR3 contains 14 residues. Trimming shortened V by 3 bases and J by 4 bases, and 12 bases separated the two germline ends. CDR1 is DFQATT and CDR2 is SNEGSKA in the germline V gene (reference sequence). CDR3 sequence reads: CSASRDSSTGELFF. The CDR3 DNA sequence: TGCAGTGCTAGTCGGGACTCCTCCACCGGGGAGCTGTTTTTT.

The CDR3 spells CASSQGIGEKLFF. In DNA, the CDR3 is TGTGCCAGCAGCCAAGGAATCGGGGAAAAACTGTTTTTT. The rearrangement uses TRBV3-1 (or the pseudogene TRBV3-2) and TRBJ1-4; D is ambiguous. V gave up 1 base and J gave up 8 bases, with 8 bases separating them. The CDR3 is made up of 13 amino acids. Germline V gene sequence: CDR1 LGHDT, CDR2 YNNKEL (reference sequence).

V gene TRBV18 combines with J gene TRBJ1-2; 7 positions match TRBD1. In germline, CDR1 is KGHSH, CDR2 LQKENI. The junction had 11 bases not matched to a gene; V was cut back by 6 bases and J by 7 bases. The CDR3 runs 14 residues. The CDR3 is CASSTDREVGGYTF. The CDR3 DNA reads TGTGCCAGCTCTACCGACAGGGAAGTTGGTGGCTACACCTTC. The entire variable domain, with the rest obtained from reference TRBV18 and TRBJ1-2, is as follows: NAGVMQNPRHLVRRRGQEARLRCSPMKGHSHVYWYRQLPEEGLKFMVYLQKENIIDESGMPKERFSAEFPKEGPSILRIQQVVRGDSAAYFCASSTDREVGGYTFGSGTRLTVV.

The CDR3 DNA is TGTGCCAGCAGTCCTACAGGGTATAATTACACCTTC. The encoded protein is CASSPTGYNYTF. The chain has TRBV27 and TRBJ1-2; tentatively, D is TRBD1 (6 bases). The CDR3 consists of 12 residues. The V and J ends lost 5 bases and 11 bases respectively, with 15 bases between them. Looked up from germline, CDR1 is MNHEY and CDR2 is SMNVEV (reference sequence).

This clone occurred a few times. The chain recombines TRBV9 with TRBJ1-4; TRBD1 aligns across 9 bases. CDR1 and CDR2 from the germline V gene are SGDLS and YYNGEE. V shed 3 bases, J shed 7 bases, and the junction held 1 base outside the gene matches. CDR3 size: 13 residues. The CDR3, as DNA: TGTGCCAGCAGCGGGGGACAGGGTGAAAAACTGTTTTTT. Amino acid sequence: CASSGGQGEKLFF.

This chain joins TRBV11-2 and TRBJ2-3, with 7 bases that match TRBD1. The V gene's germline CDR1 is SGHAT and CDR2 FQNNGV. The CDR3 runs 16 residues. V lost 5 bases, J lost 4 bases, and 12 bases stayed unmatched. The CDR3 region has the DNA TGTGCCAGCAGCCCCGGGACAGACATCTTTGCAGATACGCAGTATTTT. This gives the protein CASSPGTDIFADTQYF. Full variable domain (missing parts from reference TRBV11-2 and TRBJ2-3): EAGVAQSPRYKIIEKRQSVAFWCNPISGHATLYWYQQILGQGPKLLIQFQNNGVVDDSQLPKDRFSAERLKGVDSTLKIQPAKLEDSAVYLCASSPGTDIFADTQYFGPGTRLTVL.

Only one count was recorded for this clone. V usage is TRBV10-3 and J usage is TRBJ1-2; 7 nucleotides line up with TRBD1. V dropped 10 bases and J dropped 2; count of bases not matched to a gene: 13. This CDR3 is 15 amino acids long. Germline loops: CDR1 ENHRY, CDR2 SYGVKD. The CDR3 loop is CATLDRRDGNYGYTF. DNA for the CDR3: TGTGCCACCTTGGACAGGCGTGATGGCAACTATGGCTACACCTTC.

This clone was seen a single time. CDR3 region: CASSLNSYEQYF. In DNA form, the CDR3 reads TGCGCCAGCAGCTTGAACAGCTACGAGCAGTACTTC. This chain joins TRBV5-1 and TRBJ2-7; D is unresolved. V lost 1 base, J lost 3 bases, and 5 bases lay in between. Germline V gene lookup returns CDR1 SGHRS and CDR2 YFSETQ. The CDR3 consists of 12 residues.